The clone carrying this TCR beta chain appeared a few times. These data originate in a study of T cell repertoires in cytomegalovirus infection. TCRdb re-called the reads through MiXCR, storing one row per CDR3 protein. The sample has 250,000 to 300,000 distinct CDR3 sequences, around 25% seen once; the top ten hold approximately 14%. Sequenced material: PBMCs. This receptor was identified in a human donor in good health (CMV status not recorded). Some clones in this sample may be carry-over from other donors' samples.

The CDR3 loop is CASSDSPGSYNSPLHF. CDR3 nucleotide sequence: TGTGCCAGCAGTGACTCACCGGGGTCCTATAATTCACCCCTCCACTTT. The V and J genes are TRBV6-4 and TRBJ1-6; D gene unclear. CDR3 size: 16 residues. V lost 0 bases to trimming and J lost 1 base, with 7 bases between them. Germline V gene lookup returns CDR1 MRHNA and CDR2 SNTAGT.